The 23 T cell receptor beta chains presented below share a single source sample, sequenced in a study of technical replicates of blood from a few donors (dated by TCRdb to the late 2010s). The library was built by means of the immunoSEQ multiplex PCR assay. Held by TCRdb, this immuneACCESS table contains in-frame sequences only and omits some clones. Under half of the omission traces to an unresolved V gene where checked; the cause of the rest is unknown. This sample is represented by fewer than 90,000 clones; about 94% of them were singletons. The biggest ten clones account for more than 0.2% of the sample. The sequenced sample was T cells isolated from PBMCs. All receptors derive from a human donor in good health.

The chain couples TRBV2 to TRBJ1-4; D is possibly TRBD1 (6 bases). This CDR3 contains 15 residues. Per germline, CDR1 SNHLY and CDR2 FYNNEI. Trimming removed 0 bases from V and 7 bases from J, with 12 bases in between. CDR3 bases: TGTGCCAGCAGTGAAGCAGGGGGGGCGCGTGAAAAACTGTTTTTT. It is translated as CASSEAGGAREKLFF.

The chain uses TRBV4-1 and TRBJ2-7, with 11 bases that match TRBD1. With V trimmed by 3 bases and J by 4 bases, 11 bases remained unmatched. This CDR3 region has 17 residues. Looked up from germline, CDR1 is MGHRA and CDR2 is YSYEKL. CDR3 in DNA: TGCGCCAGCAGCCATCGGACAGGGGGCGCCTTCCCGTACGAGCAGTACTTC. Translated: CASSHRTGGAFPYEQYF.

The rearrangement links TRBV6-5 to TRBJ2-5; D ambiguous. Trimming cost V 6 bases and J 1 base, with 12 bases left between them. This CDR3 comprises 14 residues. Germline-derived CDR1 and CDR2 are MNHEY and SVGAGI. CDR3 loop: CASSRGVLQETQYF. The CDR3 bases are TGTGCCAGCAGCAGAGGCGTGCTCCAAGAGACCCAGTACTTC.

V gene TRBV5-1 combines with J gene TRBJ2-5, with 8 bases matching TRBD2. Germline trimming cut 3 bases from V and 6 bases from J; bases unmatched to any gene: 4. The V gene's germline CDR1 is SGHRS and CDR2 YFSETQ. The CDR3 has 13 residues. In DNA form, the CDR3 reads TGCGCCAGCAGCTCCGGGGGGGGAAAGACCCAGTACTTC. Translation: CASSSGGGKTQYF.

The V gene is TRBV5-1, the J gene TRBJ1-2, with a weak D call TRBD1 (5 bases). Germline CDR1 is SGHRS and CDR2 is YFSETQ. This CDR3 comprises 16 residues. Trimming stripped 4 bases from V and 2 bases from J, with 18 bases between. The CDR3 here is CASSRTTGGENYGYTF. In DNA, the CDR3 is TGCGCCAGCAGCCGGACAACCGGAGGGGAGAACTATGGCTACACCTTC. The complete variable domain, with remaining parts taken from reference TRBV5-1 and TRBJ1-2, reads KAGVTQTPRYLIKTRGQQVTLSCSPISGHRSVSWYQQTPGQGLQFLFEYFSETQRNKGNFPGRFSGRQFSNSRSEMNVSTLELGDSALYLCASSRTTGGENYGYTFGSGTRLTVV.

This clone was seen a few times. The chain joins TRBV29-1 to TRBJ2-2; D might be TRBD2 (6 bases). Germline V gene sequence: CDR1 SQVTM, CDR2 ANQGSEA. This CDR3 is 11 amino acids long. Trimming pared 4 bases from V and 7 bases from J, leaving 7 bases between. CDR3 DNA: TGCAGCGTTGGGAGGGGCGGGGAGCTGTTTTTT. Translation: CSVGRGGELFF.

The V gene is TRBV19, the J gene TRBJ1-2; D is perhaps TRBD1 (5 bases). The CDR3 contains 17 residues. Germline V CDR1 and CDR2: LNHDA, SQIVND (reference sequence). Trimming shortened V by 0 bases and J by 5 bases, and 19 bases separated the two germline ends. CDR3 sequence: CASSIDLPQGLQYGYTF. The CDR3 coding sequence is TGTGCCAGTAGTATAGATCTCCCGCAGGGTCTGCAATATGGCTACACCTTC.

This chain links TRBV11-2 with TRBJ2-5; 7 nucleotides align to TRBD2. There are 16 residues in the CDR3. Germline values: CDR1 SGHAT, CDR2 FQNNGV. J was trimmed by 5 bases and V by 0 bases; bases with no gene match: 9. The CDR3 here is CASSLENWEGGETQYF. The DNA of the CDR3 is TGTGCCAGCAGCTTAGAAAATTGGGAGGGTGGTGAGACCCAGTACTTC.

This clone was seen more than once but under ten times. This rearrangement joins TRBV7-2 to TRBJ1-5; D possibly corresponds to TRBD1 (5 bases). The V end was cut by 1 base, the J end by 7 bases, with 8 bases between. In germline, CDR1 is SGHTA, CDR2 FQGNSA. The CDR3 contains 13 residues. CDR3 sequence (DNA): TGTGCCAGCAGCTTAGATGGGGGGCAGCCCCAGCATTTT. Protein sequence: CASSLDGGQPQHF.

The chain employs TRBV28 and TRBJ2-7; 7 bases line up with TRBD1. Trimming removed 6 bases from V and 2 bases from J; junction bases left unmatched: 7. The CDR3 is 14 residues long. Per the germline V gene, CDR1 is MDHEN and CDR2 is SYDVKM. CDR3 sequence: CASRTTGTAYEQYF. The CDR3 DNA follows: TGTGCCAGCAGAACAACCGGGACAGCCTACGAGCAGTACTTC.

The chain is built from TRBV2 and TRBJ2-1; TRBD1 aligns across 9 bases. This CDR3 spans 13 amino acids. CDR1 is SNHLY and CDR2 is FYNNEI in the germline V gene. V was pared by 8 bases and J by 6 bases, with 5 bases of the junction left unmatched. The CDR3 nucleotides read TGTGCCAGCGGATCGGACAGGGGCAATGAGCAGTTCTTC. Encoded protein: CASGSDRGNEQFF.

The sample holds a few counts of this clone. The J gene is TRBJ2-3, the V gene TRBV10-1; no definite D call. Trimming shortened V by 1 base and J by 6 bases, and 8 bases separated the two germline ends. This CDR3 spans 13 amino acids. The V gene's germline CDR1 is WNHNN and CDR2 SYGVQD (reference sequence). CDR3 amino acids: CASSEFVFDTQYF. CDR3 sequence (DNA): TGCGCCAGCAGTGAGTTTGTCTTTGATACGCAGTATTTT.

This clone has a handful of counts. The chain links TRBV19 to TRBJ1-5; TRBD1 matches 7 bases. CDR3 length: 15 amino acids. Germline V CDR1 and CDR2: LNHDA, SQIVND (reference sequence). V dropped 3 bases and J dropped 4; count of bases not matched to a gene: 6. CDR3 sequence reads: CASSMRGTENQPQHF. DNA of the CDR3: TGTGCCAGTAGTATGAGAGGGACAGAGAATCAGCCCCAGCATTTT. Full variable domain (missing parts from reference TRBV19 and TRBJ1-5): DGGITQSPKYLFRKEGQNVTLSCEQNLNHDAMYWYRQDPGQGLRLIYYSQIVNDFQKGDIAEGYSVSREKKESFPLTVTSAQKNPTAFYLCASSMRGTENQPQHFGDGTRLSIL.

The chain is built from TRBV7-3 and TRBJ2-2, with a weak D call TRBD1 (5 bases). V lost 2 bases and J 3 bases, leaving 7 bases between the germline ends. Germline-derived CDR1 and CDR2 are SGHTA and FQGTGA. The CDR3 is made up of 14 amino acids. The CDR3, as DNA: TGTGCCAGCAGCTTAGTCAGGGACACCGGGGAGCTGTTTTTT. Translated: CASSLVRDTGELFF.

The V and J genes are TRBV6-1 and TRBJ2-7; D might be TRBD1 (6 bases). CDR3 length equals 15 residues. From germline, CDR1 is MNHNS and CDR2 SASEGT. Between the trimmed V and J ends, which lost 0 bases and 4 bases, there was a span of 13 bases. DNA for the CDR3: TGTGCCAGCAGTGAAGCGCTTCTTCAGGGGTACGAGCAGTACTTC. This translates into CASSEALLQGYEQYF.

The chain has TRBV10-2 and TRBJ2-2; 7 nucleotides align to TRBD1. Germline V lookup: CDR1 WSHSY, CDR2 SAAADI. Unmatched junction bases numbered 9, after V lost 10 bases and J lost 1 base. The CDR3 consists of 15 residues. The CDR3 protein is CAIAPGTVNTGELFF. The CDR3 DNA is TGCGCCATAGCCCCCGGGACAGTGAACACCGGGGAGCTGTTTTTT.

This rearrangement joins TRBV28 to TRBJ2-7, with TRBD2 identical over 12 bases. The CDR3 contains 12 residues. J was trimmed by 5 bases and V by 10 bases; bases with no gene match: 3. From germline, CDR1 is MDHEN and CDR2 SYDVKM. The chain's CDR3 is CATWTSGNEQYF. CDR3 nucleotide sequence: TGTGCCACGTGGACTAGCGGGAACGAGCAGTACTTC.

This chain joins TRBV6-6 and TRBJ2-7, with 9 bases that match TRBD1. Germline CDR1 is MNHNY and CDR2 is SVGAGI (reference sequence). V lost 5 bases and J lost 2; bases outside the gene matches: 7. This CDR3 contains 15 residues. The CDR3 DNA sequence: TGTGCCAGCAGTAACCGGGACAGGGTCCCCTACGAGCAGTACTTC. Amino acid sequence: CASSNRDRVPYEQYF.

This chain uses TRBV10-2 with TRBJ1-2; D unresolved. The CDR3 has 12 amino acids. Per the germline V gene, CDR1 is WSHSY and CDR2 is SAAADI. The ends were cut back, 6 bases at V and 3 bases at J, with 8 bases in the middle. CDR3 sequence reads: CASRADYYGYTF. In DNA form, the CDR3 reads TGCGCCAGCAGGGCCGATTACTATGGCTACACCTTC.

The rearrangement uses TRBV28 and TRBJ2-7; TRBD1 agrees at 9 bases. This CDR3 is 18 amino acids long. With 2 bases clipped from V and 5 bases from J, the junction kept 16 bases outside the gene matches. Per the germline V gene, CDR1 is MDHEN and CDR2 is SYDVKM. CDR3 nucleotide sequence: TGTGCCAGCAGTTTAGTCCGGTCTATTAGACAGGGGGGGCACGAGCAGTACTTC. This sequence encodes CASSLVRSIRQGGHEQYF.

The V and J genes are TRBV7-9 and TRBJ2-3; TRBD2 aligns across 16 bases. CDR1 and CDR2 from the germline V gene are SEHNR and FQNEAQ (reference sequence). J was trimmed by 1 base and V by 0 bases; bases with no gene match: 4. This CDR3 has 19 residues. CDR3 region: CASSLAPGLAGGGTDTQYF. The CDR3 DNA sequence: TGTGCCAGCAGCTTAGCCCCGGGACTAGCGGGGGGGGGCACAGATACGCAGTATTTT.

The rearrangement uses TRBV6-6 and TRBJ2-7; TRBD2 agrees at 9 bases. Germline CDR1 is MNHNY and CDR2 is SVGAGI (reference sequence). The ends lost 0 bases at V and 4 bases at J; junction bases unmatched: 7. This CDR3 is built from 16 residues. The DNA of the CDR3 is TGTGCCAGCAGTTACTCGAAGGCGGGAGGGGGATACGAGCAGTACTTC. Translation gives CASSYSKAGGGYEQYF.

The V and J genes are TRBV27 and TRBJ2-3, with D maybe TRBD2 (6 bases). Per germline, CDR1 MNHEY and CDR2 SMNVEV (reference sequence). Deletions cut 2 bases from V and 3 bases from J, with 6 bases between. This CDR3 is 13 amino acids long. The CDR3 reads CASSLSGTDTQYF. CDR3 nucleotides: TGTGCCAGCAGTTTAAGCGGGACAGATACGCAGTATTTT.